Shown below are 10 T cell receptor beta chains from a single sample sequenced in a study of T cell responses to AZD1222 COVID-19 vaccine. Using immunoSEQ multiplex PCR, the repertoire was profiled, and TCRdb retains in-frame clones only, with some absent. The table has 150,000 to 200,000 clones, more than 75% seen once. The source was peripheral blood, collected on day 0 of MenACWY control vaccination. The receptor source for this set is an adult in good health.

In DNA, the CDR3 is TGTGCCACCAGTGATATGGACCAGAATGAGCAGTTCTTC. Protein: CATSDMDQNEQFF. The V gene is TRBV24-1, the J gene TRBJ2-1; D unresolved. The CDR3 loop spans 13 amino acids. Germline V lookup: CDR1 KGHDR, CDR2 SFDVKD. V was pared by 3 bases and J by 7 bases, with 9 bases between.

The chain combines TRBV15 with TRBJ2-3, with D unresolved. CDR3 length equals 15 residues. CDR1 and CDR2 (germline): LNHNV, YYDKDF (reference sequence). Trimming stripped 5 bases from V and 0 bases from J, with 12 bases between. In DNA form, the CDR3 reads TGTGCCACCAGCCCGCACCTCGACAGCACAGATACGCAGTATTTT. It is translated as CATSPHLDSTDTQYF.

The chain links TRBV10-3 to TRBJ1-4, with D unresolved. The germline gives CDR1 ENHRY, CDR2 SYGVKD. V shed 9 bases and J shed 2 bases, with 10 bases lying between them. The CDR3 covers 13 residues. CDR3 loop: CAIRTDTNEKLFF. Here the CDR3 DNA reads TGTGCCATTAGGACGGATACTAATGAAAAACTGTTTTTT.

This clone was detected only once. The chain is built from TRBV7-3 and TRBJ1-5; no clear D. Looked up from germline, CDR1 is SGHTA and CDR2 is FQGTGA. The ends were cut back, 2 bases at V and 2 bases at J, with 4 bases in the middle. The CDR3 covers 13 residues. CDR3: CASSLGRNQPQHF. In DNA form, the CDR3 reads TGTGCCAGCAGCTTAGGGCGCAATCAGCCCCAGCATTTT.

V and J are TRBV5-1 and TRBJ2-3, with 8 positions matching TRBD1. CDR3 size: 14 residues. V lost 6 bases and J lost 2; bases outside the gene matches: 5. Germline loops: CDR1 SGHRS, CDR2 YFSETQ. DNA of the CDR3: TGCGCCAGCACCGGGACAGGAAACACAGATACGCAGTATTTT. This encodes CASTGTGNTDTQYF.

This chain joins TRBV27 and TRBJ2-2, with D perhaps TRBD1 (5 bases). CDR1 and CDR2 (germline): MNHEY, SMNVEV (reference sequence). CDR3 length: 13 amino acids. The V gene lost 0 bases and the J gene lost 10 bases, with 9 bases spanning the gap. CDR3 protein: CASSLSRAEELFF. The CDR3 region has the DNA TGTGCCAGCAGTTTATCCAGGGCTGAGGAGCTGTTTTTT.

The V call is TRBV7-9, the J call TRBJ2-1; no reliable D call. V was shortened by 4 bases and J by 7 bases, with 8 bases between the two germline ends. This CDR3 comprises 12 residues. The germline V gene encodes CDR1 SEHNR and CDR2 FQNEAQ (reference sequence). CDR3 bases: TGTGCCAGCAGCTGGTCTGGAAATGAGCAGTTCTTC. Its protein is CASSWSGNEQFF.

The CDR3 DNA reads as TGTGCCAGCTCACCTGATGTATCCTACGAGCAGTACTTC. Translating gives CASSPDVSYEQYF. The rearrangement links TRBV18 to TRBJ2-7; the D is unclear. Germline V gives CDR1 KGHSH, CDR2 LQKENI. This CDR3 has 13 residues. Trimming took off 3 bases at V and 1 base at J, with 7 bases between the two ends.

The chain joins TRBV10-3 to TRBJ2-3, with TRBD2 matching 8 bases. Germline assignment: CDR1 ENHRY and CDR2 SYGVKD. J gave up 1 base and V 7 bases, and 7 bases lay outside the gene matches. The CDR3 sequence is 15 residues long. The CDR3 sequence is CAITASGPGTDTQYF. Written as DNA, the CDR3 is TGTGCCATCACGGCTAGCGGGCCTGGCACAGATACGCAGTATTTT.

V gene TRBV24-1 combines with J gene TRBJ2-1; D is ambiguous. V lost 0 bases to trimming and J lost 5 bases, with 1 base between them. This CDR3 region has 12 residues. Germline CDR1 is KGHDR and CDR2 is SFDVKD. The CDR3 protein is CATSDLNNEQFF. Here the CDR3 DNA reads TGTGCCACCAGTGATTTGAACAATGAGCAGTTCTTC.